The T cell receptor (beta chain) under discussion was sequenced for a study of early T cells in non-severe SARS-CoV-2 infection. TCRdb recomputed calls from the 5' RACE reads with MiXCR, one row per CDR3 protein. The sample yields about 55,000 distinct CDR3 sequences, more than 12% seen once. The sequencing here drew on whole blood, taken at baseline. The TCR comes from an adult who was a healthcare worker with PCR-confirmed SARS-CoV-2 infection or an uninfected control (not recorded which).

CDR3 DNA: TGTGCCAGCAGTTACCCCCGGAGGGGAGGGAACACTGAAGCTTTCTTT. It encodes CASSYPRRGGNTEAFF. The genes are TRBV6-6 and TRBJ1-1; D may be TRBD1 (5 bases). Germline V lookup: CDR1 MNHNY, CDR2 SVGAGI (reference sequence). Trimming shortened V by 2 bases and J by 1 base, and 14 bases separated the two germline ends. The CDR3 is 16 residues long.